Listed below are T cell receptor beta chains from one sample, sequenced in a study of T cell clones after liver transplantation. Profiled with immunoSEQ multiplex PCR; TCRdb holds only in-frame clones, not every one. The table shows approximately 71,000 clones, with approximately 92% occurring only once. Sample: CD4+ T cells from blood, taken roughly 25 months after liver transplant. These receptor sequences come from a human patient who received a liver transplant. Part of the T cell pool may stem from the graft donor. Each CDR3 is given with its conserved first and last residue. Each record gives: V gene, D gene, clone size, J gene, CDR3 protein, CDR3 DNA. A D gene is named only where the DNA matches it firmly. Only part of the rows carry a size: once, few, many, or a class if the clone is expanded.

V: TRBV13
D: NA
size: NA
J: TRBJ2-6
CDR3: CASSLVGWGSSGANVLTF
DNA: TGTGCCAGCAGCTTAGTGGGTTGGGGCAGCTCTGGGGCCAACGTCCTGACTTTC

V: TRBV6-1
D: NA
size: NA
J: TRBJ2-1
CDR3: CASSETGDTDEQFF
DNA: TGTGCCAGCAGTGAAACTGGGGACACGGATGAGCAGTTCTTC

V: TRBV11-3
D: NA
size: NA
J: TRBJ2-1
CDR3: CASMGGTNNEQFF
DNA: TGTGCCAGCATGGGAGGAACAAACAATGAGCAGTTCTTC

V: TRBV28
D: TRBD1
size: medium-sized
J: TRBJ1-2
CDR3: CASRDRARYGYTF
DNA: TGTGCCAGTCGGGACAGGGCTCGGTATGGCTACACCTTC

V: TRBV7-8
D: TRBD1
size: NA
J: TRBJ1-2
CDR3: CASSRAGTGYGYTF
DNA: TGTGCCAGCAGCAGAGCCGGGACAGGCTATGGCTACACCTTC

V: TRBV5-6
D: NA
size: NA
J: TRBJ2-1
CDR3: CASSLRPYNNEQFF
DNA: TGTGCCAGCAGCCTGAGACCTTATAACAATGAGCAGTTCTTC

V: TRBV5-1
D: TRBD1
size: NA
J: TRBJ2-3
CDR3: CASSGQGGTDTQYF
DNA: TGCGCCAGCAGCGGACAGGGAGGAACAGATACGCAGTATTTT

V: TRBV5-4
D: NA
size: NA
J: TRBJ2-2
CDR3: CASSILLTGELFF
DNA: TGTGCCAGCAGCATCCTCTTGACCGGGGAGCTGTTTTTT

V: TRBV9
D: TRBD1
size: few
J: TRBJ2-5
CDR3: CASNQGAGETQYF
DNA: TGTGCCAGCAATCAGGGGGCAGGAGAGACCCAGTACTTC

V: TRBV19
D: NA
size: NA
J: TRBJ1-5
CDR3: CASRSRGSQPQHF
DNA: TGTGCCTCCCGGTCGAGGGGTAGTCAGCCCCAGCATTTT

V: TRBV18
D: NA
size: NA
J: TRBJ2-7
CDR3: CASSPRTDRPEQYF
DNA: TGTGCCAGCTCACCCCGGACAGATCGCCCCGAGCAGTACTTC

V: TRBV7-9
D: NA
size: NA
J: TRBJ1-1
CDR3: CASSLEMNTEAFF
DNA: TGTGCCAGCAGCTTAGAAATGAACACTGAAGCTTTCTTT

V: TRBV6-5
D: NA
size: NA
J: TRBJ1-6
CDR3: CASSYSVMNSGSPLHF
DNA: TGTGCCAGCAGTTACTCGGTTATGAACTCGGGCTCACCCCTCCACTTT

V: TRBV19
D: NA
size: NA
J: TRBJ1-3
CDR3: CASSPLTITSGNTIYF
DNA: TGTGCCAGTAGTCCACTGACAATTACCTCTGGAAACACCATATATTTT

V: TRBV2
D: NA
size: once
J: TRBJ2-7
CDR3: CASIDRVRAYEQYF
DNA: TGTGCCAGCATTGATCGGGTCAGGGCCTACGAGCAGTACTTC

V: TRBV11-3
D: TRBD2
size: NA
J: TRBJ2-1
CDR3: CASSLKSSGSPRNNEQFF
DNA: TGTGCCAGCAGCTTAAAATCGAGCGGGAGCCCCCGAAACAATGAGCAGTTCTTC

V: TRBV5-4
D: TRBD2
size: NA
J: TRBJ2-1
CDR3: CASSGSGRLYNEQFF
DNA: TGTGCCAGCAGCGGAAGCGGGAGGTTATACAATGAGCAGTTCTTC

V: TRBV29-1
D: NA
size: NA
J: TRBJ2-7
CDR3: CSVETSRVGEQYF
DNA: TGCAGCGTTGAAACTAGCAGGGTGGGTGAGCAGTACTTC

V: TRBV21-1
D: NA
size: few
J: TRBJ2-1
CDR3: CASNDYVPGGRDNEQFF
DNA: TGTGCCAGCAACGATTATGTGCCAGGGGGCAGGGACAATGAGCAGTTCTTC

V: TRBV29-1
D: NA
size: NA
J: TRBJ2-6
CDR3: CSVRSGANVLTF
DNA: TGCAGCGTTAGATCTGGGGCCAACGTCCTGACTTTC

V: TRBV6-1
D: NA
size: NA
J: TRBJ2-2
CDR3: CASSRDPNTGELFF
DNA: TGTGCCAGCAGCCGGGACCCTAACACCGGGGAGCTGTTTTTT

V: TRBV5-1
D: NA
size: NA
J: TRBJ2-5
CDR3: CASSFQETQYF
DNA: TGCGCCAGCAGCTTCCAAGAGACCCAGTACTTC

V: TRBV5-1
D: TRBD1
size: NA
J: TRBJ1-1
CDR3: CASSPSGQGSNTEAFF
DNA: TGCGCCAGCAGCCCATCGGGACAGGGGTCCAACACTGAAGCTTTCTTT

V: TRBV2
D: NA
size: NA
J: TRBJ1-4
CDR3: CAGKQGVNEKLFF
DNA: TGTGCCGGGAAACAGGGTGTTAATGAAAAACTGTTTTTT

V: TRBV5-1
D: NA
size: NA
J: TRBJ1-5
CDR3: CASSLDGGRDQPQHF
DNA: TGCGCCAGCAGCTTGGACGGGGGGCGCGATCAGCCCCAGCATTTT

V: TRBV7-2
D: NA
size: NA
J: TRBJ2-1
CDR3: CASSPATSSYNEQFF
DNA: TGTGCCAGCAGTCCAGCGACGAGCTCCTACAATGAGCAGTTCTTC

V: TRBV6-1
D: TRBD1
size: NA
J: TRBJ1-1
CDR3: CASSKPDRGTEAFF
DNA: TGTGCCAGCAGCAAACCTGACAGGGGCACTGAAGCTTTCTTT

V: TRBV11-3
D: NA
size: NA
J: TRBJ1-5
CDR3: CASSKQRDQPQHF
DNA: TGTGCCAGCTCGAAACAGAGGGATCAGCCCCAGCATTTT

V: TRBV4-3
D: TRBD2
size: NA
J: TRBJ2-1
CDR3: CASSQEAGISYNEQFF
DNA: TGCGCCAGCAGCCAAGAAGCGGGGATCTCCTACAATGAGCAGTTCTTC

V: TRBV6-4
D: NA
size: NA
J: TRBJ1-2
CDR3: CASSDGSANYGYTF
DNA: TGTGCCAGCAGTGACGGCTCCGCTAACTATGGCTACACCTTC

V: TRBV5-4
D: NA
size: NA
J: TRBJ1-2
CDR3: CASSSGYGYTF
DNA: TGTGCCAGCAGCTCGGGGTATGGCTACACCTTC

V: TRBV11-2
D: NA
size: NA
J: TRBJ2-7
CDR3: CASSFINEQYF
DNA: TGTGCCAGCAGCTTTATCAACGAGCAGTACTTC

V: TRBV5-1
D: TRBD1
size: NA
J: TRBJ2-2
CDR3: CASSGTGNPSSNTGELFF
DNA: TGCGCCAGCAGCGGGACAGGGAATCCTAGCTCGAACACCGGGGAGCTGTTTTTT

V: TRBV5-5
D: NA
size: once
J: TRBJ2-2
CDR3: CASSLVAGTGELFF
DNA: TGTGCCAGCAGCTTGGTAGCTGGAACCGGGGAGCTGTTTTTT

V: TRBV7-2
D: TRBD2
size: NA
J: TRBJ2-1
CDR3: CASSLSLPSGRAEQFF
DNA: TGTGCCAGCAGCTTAAGCTTACCTAGCGGGAGGGCTGAGCAGTTCTTC

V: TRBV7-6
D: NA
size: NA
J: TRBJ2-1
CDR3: CASSLNFYNEQFF
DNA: TGTGCCAGCAGCTTAAACTTCTACAATGAGCAGTTCTTC

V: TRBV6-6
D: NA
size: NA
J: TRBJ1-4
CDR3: CASRGQGGKLFF
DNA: TGTGCCAGCAGGGGGCAGGGTGGAAAACTGTTTTTT

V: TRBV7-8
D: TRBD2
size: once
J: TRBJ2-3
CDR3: CASSRDPRLAGAGTDTQYF
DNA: TGTGCCAGCAGCCGGGACCCCCGACTAGCGGGAGCTGGCACAGATACGCAGTATTTT

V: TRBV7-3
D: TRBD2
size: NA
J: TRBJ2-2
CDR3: CASSLVGRARTGELFF
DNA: TGTGCCAGCAGCTTAGTTGGGAGGGCCAGAACCGGGGAGCTGTTTTTT

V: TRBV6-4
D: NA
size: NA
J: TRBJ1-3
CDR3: CATPSGSGNTIYF
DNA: TGTGCCACCCCCTCTGGGTCCGGAAACACCATATATTTT

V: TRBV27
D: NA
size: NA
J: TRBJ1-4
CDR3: CASSLGRGQVNEKLFF
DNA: TGTGCCAGCAGCCTGGGGAGGGGACAAGTTAATGAAAAACTGTTTTTT

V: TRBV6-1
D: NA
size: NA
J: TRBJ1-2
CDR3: CASGGKYGYTF
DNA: TGTGCCAGCGGGGGGAAGTATGGCTACACCTTC

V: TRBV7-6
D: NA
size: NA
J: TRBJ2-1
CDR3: CASSLARRYNNEQFF
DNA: TGTGCCAGCAGCTTAGCGCGGAGGTACAACAATGAGCAGTTCTTC